The 23 T cell receptor beta chains below all came from one sample that was sequenced in a study of TIL therapy for anti-PD-1-resistant metastatic lung cancer. Time point specified: pre-treatment sample, taken before nivolumab and TIL therapy. The immunoSEQ assay was v3. Produced via immunoSEQ multiplex PCR; TCRdb's table is partial and in-frame only. The table lists around 19,000 clones, roughly 85% of them singletons. Sequencing used blood, obtained at baseline. All receptors come from a person between 30 and 80 years old with non-small cell lung cancer.

This clone was recorded once. The chain recombines TRBV10-3 with TRBJ2-7; D call uncertain. Germline CDR1 and CDR2: ENHRY and SYGVKD. V gave up 2 bases and J gave up 7 bases, with 15 bases separating them. The CDR3 has 14 residues. The CDR3 protein is CAISETGGFEEQYF. CDR3 sequence (DNA): TGTGCCATCAGTGAGACTGGTGGGTTTGAGGAGCAGTACTTC.

This clone was recorded a few times. This CDR3 is also generated by other DNA sequences in the sample. The rearrangement links TRBV30 to TRBJ1-1; D unclear. The CDR3 totals 14 residues. V lost 0 bases and J lost 5, with 13 bases in between. Germline V gene lookup returns CDR1 GTSNPN and CDR2 SVGIG (reference sequence). CDR3: CAWSVGGIRTEAFF. DNA for the CDR3: TGTGCCTGGAGTGTGGGAGGGATCCGGACTGAAGCTTTCTTT.

The sample holds one count of this clone. This sequence joins TRBV28 and TRBJ1-2, with D unclear. The germline V and J ends were trimmed by 2 bases and 0 bases, with 7 bases remaining between them. Germline V lookup: CDR1 MDHEN, CDR2 SYDVKM. The CDR3 covers 14 residues. The CDR3 loop reads CASSLPGTNYGYTF. The CDR3, as DNA: TGTGCCAGCAGTTTACCGGGGACTAACTATGGCTACACCTTC.

The chain is built from TRBV29-1 and TRBJ2-7, with TRBD2 identical over 7 bases. V shed 6 bases and J 7 bases; nucleotides not matched to a gene: 9. Looked up from germline, CDR1 is SQVTM and CDR2 is ANQGSEA. The CDR3 has 12 amino acids. CDR3 DNA: TGCAGCGTGGGGGGGTCTTTAAGGGAGCAGTACTTC. Encoded protein: CSVGGSLREQYF.

This chain joins TRBV7-2 and TRBJ2-1, with TRBD2 matching 13 bases. The V gene end was trimmed by 1 base and the J gene end by 7 bases; junction bases not matched to a gene: 13. The germline gives CDR1 SGHTA, CDR2 FQGNSA. This CDR3 has 19 amino acids. CDR3 region: CASSLVGTSGAWRGNEQFF. CDR3 DNA sequence: TGTGCCAGCAGCTTAGTAGGGACTAGCGGGGCTTGGAGGGGGAATGAGCAGTTCTTC. Filled out from reference TRBV7-2 and TRBJ2-1, the complete variable domain reads GAGVSQSPSNKVTEKGKDVELRCDPISGHTALYWYRQSLGQGLEFLIYFQGNSAPDKSGLPSDRFSAERTGGSVSTLTIQRTQQEDSAVYLCASSLVGTSGAWRGNEQFFGPGTRLTVL.

The chain has TRBV19 and TRBJ1-6; TRBD1 agrees at 7 bases. The CDR3 has 15 residues. With 2 bases clipped from V and 10 bases from J, the junction kept 8 bases outside the gene matches. Germline loops: CDR1 LNHDA, CDR2 SQIVND (reference sequence). As DNA, the CDR3 is TGTGCCAGTAGTATAACAGGGGTTACAGGGTCACCCCTCCACTTT. This encodes CASSITGVTGSPLHF.

The rearrangement joins TRBV27 to TRBJ2-7; 9 positions agree with TRBD2. After removal of 3 bases from V and 3 bases from J, the junction contained 18 bases not matched to a gene. The CDR3 consists of 19 residues. The germline V gene has CDR1 MNHEY and CDR2 SMNVEV (reference sequence). The CDR3 loop is CASSLAGAPGLAGRYEQYF. CDR3 nucleotide sequence: TGTGCCAGCAGTTTGGCCGGGGCCCCTGGTCTAGCGGGACGCTACGAGCAGTACTTC.

The J gene is TRBJ1-1, the V gene TRBV6-5; possible D gene TRBD1, 5 bases. Germline-derived CDR1 and CDR2 are MNHEY and SVGAGI. The CDR3 extends over 14 amino acids. Trimming removed 6 bases from V and 7 bases from J, with 18 bases in between. The CDR3 spells CASSPGTTRNEAFF. The CDR3, as DNA: TGTGCCAGCAGCCCCGGGACGACCAGGAATGAAGCTTTCTTT.

The gene calls are TRBV4-1 and TRBJ2-2; 7 bases fit TRBD2. CDR3 length equals 15 residues. The V segment lost 3 bases and the J segment 4 bases; nucleotides outside the gene matches: 5. Germline assignment: CDR1 MGHRA and CDR2 YSYEKL. The CDR3, as DNA: TGCGCCAGCAGCCAGGGACTATCATTCACCGGGGAGCTGTTTTTT. Its protein is CASSQGLSFTGELFF.

This CDR3 is CASRNTEAFF. The CDR3 DNA reads as TGTGCCAGCAGGAACACTGAAGCTTTCTTT. J is TRBJ1-1 and V is TRBV6-1; D is ambiguous. V lost 6 bases and J 1 base, leaving 0 bases between the germline ends. From germline, CDR1 is MNHNS and CDR2 SASEGT. The CDR3 spans 10 residues.

The chain combines TRBV27 with TRBJ1-6; tentative D call: TRBD1 (5 bases). Germline V gene lookup returns CDR1 MNHEY and CDR2 SMNVEV (reference sequence). V was trimmed by 3 bases and J by 7 bases, leaving 13 bases between them. This CDR3 comprises 15 residues. The DNA for the CDR3 is TGTGCCAGCAGTTTCCGACAGACTCTAAATTCACCCCTCCACTTT. This sequence encodes CASSFRQTLNSPLHF.

This clone was found once. This CDR3 is CASSSSGELDGYTF. The DNA for the CDR3 is TGTGCCAGCAGTTCGTCAGGGGAATTGGATGGCTACACCTTC. J is TRBJ1-2 and V is TRBV28; possible D gene TRBD1, 6 bases. The V and J ends lost 4 bases and 6 bases respectively, with 15 bases between them. Germline lookup yields CDR1 MDHEN and CDR2 SYDVKM. This CDR3 has 14 residues.

The V gene is TRBV27, the J gene TRBJ2-5, with D perhaps TRBD1 (5 bases). V was shortened by 4 bases and J by 4 bases, with 13 bases between the two germline ends. This CDR3 is 14 amino acids long. CDR1 MNHEY and CDR2 SMNVEV come from the germline V gene (reference sequence). CDR3 amino acids: CASSSPGLGETQYF. CDR3 sequence (DNA): TGTGCCAGCAGTTCCCCAGGGCTTGGAGAGACCCAGTACTTC.

The CDR3 sequence: CAISPDISYNEQFF. In DNA form, the CDR3 reads TGTGCCATCAGTCCGGATATCTCCTACAATGAGCAGTTCTTC. This chain links TRBV10-3 with TRBJ2-1, with D uncertain. CDR3 size: 14 residues. Germline V gene sequence: CDR1 ENHRY, CDR2 SYGVKD. Trimming removed 5 bases at V and 0 bases at J, with 8 bases between.

The J gene is TRBJ2-2, the V gene TRBV19, with TRBD2 matching 9 bases. The CDR3 loop spans 16 amino acids. J lost 6 bases, V lost 7 bases, and 12 bases had no gene match. CDR1 and CDR2 (germline): LNHDA, SQIVND (reference sequence). The CDR3: CASTRWGTSTPGELFF. Written as DNA, the CDR3 is TGTGCCAGTACGAGGTGGGGGACTAGCACTCCCGGGGAGCTGTTTTTT.

J is TRBJ2-2 and V is TRBV7-2, with TRBD2 identical over 8 bases. Germline trimming cut 2 bases from V and 5 bases from J; bases unmatched to any gene: 13. Germline loops: CDR1 SGHTA, CDR2 FQGNSA. This CDR3 has 18 amino acids. The CDR3 region is CASSLKPSGGRRTGELFF. The CDR3, as DNA: TGTGCCAGCAGCTTAAAGCCAAGCGGGGGACGCCGTACCGGGGAGCTGTTTTTT.

The V and J genes are TRBV28 and TRBJ2-5; 9 bases match TRBD1. The ends lost 4 bases at V and 12 bases at J; junction bases unmatched: 12. This CDR3 region has 14 residues. The germline gives CDR1 MDHEN, CDR2 SYDVKM. This chain's CDR3 is CASSSQTGGKMKYF. CDR3 bases: TGTGCCAGCAGTTCCCAGACAGGGGGGAAGATGAAGTACTTC.

The V gene is TRBV9, the J gene TRBJ2-5; 13 nucleotides align to TRBD2. CDR1 is SGDLS and CDR2 is YYNGEE in the germline V gene. The length of the CDR3 is 18 residues. Trimming took 3 bases from V and 3 from J; bases not matched to a gene: 11. CDR3 in DNA: TGTGCCAGCAGCGCAGCAGTTTCAGGACTAGCGGGGGAAGAGACCCAGTACTTC. Protein sequence: CASSAAVSGLAGEETQYF.

This chain connects TRBV7-3 to TRBJ1-3; D remains ambiguous. The germline V and J ends were trimmed by 2 bases and 4 bases, with 9 bases remaining between them. This CDR3 is built from 14 residues. Germline CDR1 and CDR2: SGHTA and FQGTGA. CDR3: CASSLSAGGNTIYF. The CDR3, as DNA: TGTGCCAGCAGCTTATCCGCGGGAGGAAACACCATATATTTT.

The chain couples TRBV28 to TRBJ1-2, with TRBD1 matching 9 bases. The CDR3 sequence is 15 residues long. Germline lookup yields CDR1 MDHEN and CDR2 SYDVKM. Losses at the gene ends were 8 bases for V and 8 bases for J; bases not matched to a gene: 15. The CDR3 nucleotides read TGTGCCAGCCAAGGCAAGTTACAGGGGGCGAAGGGCTACACCTTC. The encoded protein is CASQGKLQGAKGYTF.

V and J are TRBV28 and TRBJ2-3; D may be TRBD1 or TRBD2 (5 bases each). The V end was cut by 5 bases, the J end by 0 bases, with 6 bases between. This CDR3 comprises 13 residues. The germline gives CDR1 MDHEN, CDR2 SYDVKM. This CDR3 reads CASSGDSTDTQYF. For the CDR3, the DNA is TGTGCCAGCAGTGGGGACAGCACAGATACGCAGTATTTT.

This clone occurred once. The gene calls are TRBV4-1 and TRBJ1-3; D is ambiguous. CDR3 length: 20 amino acids. Germline V lookup: CDR1 MGHRA, CDR2 YSYEKL. V shed 1 base and J shed 0 bases, with 22 bases lying between them. This chain's CDR3 is CASSQGWRLTLLSSGNTIYF. Written as DNA, the CDR3 is TGCGCCAGCAGCCAAGGGTGGCGGTTGACCCTCTTGAGCTCTGGAAACACCATATATTTT.

The rearrangement joins TRBV10-3 to TRBJ2-7; D gene uncertain. Germline V CDR1 and CDR2: ENHRY, SYGVKD. Trimming removed 2 bases at V and 6 bases at J, with 11 bases between. This CDR3 has 13 residues. The CDR3 DNA sequence: TGTGCCATCAGTGAGGTAATAGAAGTCGAGCAGTACTTC. Its protein product is CAISEVIEVEQYF.